Shown below are 17 T cell receptor beta chains from a single sample sequenced in a study of T cells in Graves' hyperthyroidism and ophthalmopathy. Amplified TCR beta CDR3 regions derived from RNA transcripts. First-round RT-PCR targeting the TCR CDR3 was performed with the HTBI primer set. TCRdb reanalysed the multiplex PCR reads using MiXCR and keeps one entry per CDR3 protein. The sample includes more than 550,000 distinct CDR3 sequences, 18% of them seen just once. Sequencing input: blood. The receptors were sampled from a woman aged 45 to 65 with Graves' hyperthyroidism that later progressed to Graves' ophthalmopathy.

This clonotype was recorded at least ten times. The V and J genes are TRBV12-3 or TRBV12-4 and TRBJ1-1; D not certain. The V gene lost 7 bases and the J gene lost 1 base, with 10 bases spanning the gap. CDR3 length: 13 residues. CDR3 DNA sequence: TGTGCCAGCACCTTCGGAGGGAACACTGAAGCTTTCTTT. Its protein is CASTFGGNTEAFF.

This clonotype was seen ten or more times. The chain uses TRBV5-1 and TRBJ2-7; maybe TRBD2 (5 bases). With 0 bases removed from V and 5 bases from J, the gap between germline ends came to 18 bases. There are 16 residues in the CDR3. Germline assignment: CDR1 SGHRS and CDR2 YFSETQ. The CDR3 region has the DNA TGCGCCAGCAGCTTGGAGGCGGCGGGCATTACCAACGAGCAGTACTTC. Amino acids: CASSLEAAGITNEQYF.

This clonotype appeared many times. The chain couples TRBV2 to TRBJ2-5, with a possible D match to TRBD1 (6 bases). The CDR3 spans 14 residues. From germline, CDR1 is SNHLY and CDR2 FYNNEI. The ends were cut back, 1 base at V and 3 bases at J, with 9 bases in the middle. Here the CDR3 DNA reads TGTGCCAGCAGTGAAGACGCAGGGGAAGAGACCCAGTACTTC. As protein: CASSEDAGEETQYF.

This clonotype appeared a few times. J is TRBJ2-3 and V is TRBV19, with D hard to call. The germline CDR1 and CDR2 sequences are LNHDA and SQIVND (reference sequence). V lost 9 bases and J 0 bases, leaving 13 bases between the germline ends. The CDR3 has 14 residues. CDR3 nucleotides: TGTGCCAGCAAGGTGGCAACTAGCACAGATACGCAGTATTTT. This sequence encodes CASKVATSTDTQYF.

This clonotype has only a few counts. This chain links TRBV11-2 with TRBJ1-2, with D possibly matching TRBD1 (6 bases). The CDR3 runs to 14 residues. Germline-derived CDR1 and CDR2 are SGHAT and FQNNGV. With 7 bases removed from V and 8 bases from J, the gap between germline ends came to 20 bases. The CDR3 coding sequence is TGTGCCAGCACCAAAAGCTCAGGGGCCGGCGGCTACACCTTC. Protein sequence: CASTKSSGAGGYTF.

The table lists this clonotype with a few counts. This chain joins TRBV7-8 and TRBJ1-5; 11 bases map to TRBD1. Germline assignment: CDR1 SGHVS and CDR2 FQNEAQ. CDR3 length: 17 residues. Losses at the gene ends were 4 bases for V and 0 bases for J; bases not matched to a gene: 5. The CDR3, as DNA: TGTGCCAGCAGCTCCGGACAGGGGGCGTATAGCAATCAGCCCCAGCATTTT. This codes for CASSSGQGAYSNQPQHF.

This clonotype was counted a few times. The chain recombines TRBV6-1 with TRBJ2-7, with 11 bases identical to TRBD2. Germline CDR1 and CDR2: MNHNS and SASEGT. V dropped 4 bases and J dropped 6; count of bases not matched to a gene: 8. The CDR3 has 15 residues. Here the CDR3 reads CASSGLAGGGGEQYF. The CDR3 nucleotides read TGTGCCAGCAGTGGTCTAGCGGGGGGTGGGGGCGAGCAGTACTTC.

Ten or more counts support this clonotype. The chain carries TRBV6-1 and TRBJ1-1, with TRBD1 as a possible D gene (5 bases). The CDR3 extends over 14 amino acids. Germline V gene lookup returns CDR1 MNHNS and CDR2 SASEGT. V lost 0 bases to trimming and J lost 6 bases, with 11 bases between them. The CDR3: CASSEARGTAEAFF. CDR3 DNA sequence: TGTGCCAGCAGTGAAGCTCGGGGGACCGCTGAAGCTTTCTTT.

The sample holds a few counts of this clonotype. The gene calls are TRBV5-8 and TRBJ2-5; 7 bases are shared with TRBD2. Germline V gene data show CDR1 as SGHTS and CDR2 as YDEGEE. The CDR3 runs to 17 residues. V lost 0 bases and J lost 5; bases outside the gene matches: 13. CDR3 loop: CASSLGPAGSIWETQYF. CDR3 DNA sequence: TGTGCCAGCAGCTTGGGCCCAGCGGGGTCAATATGGGAGACCCAGTACTTC.

This clonotype was counted between two and nine times. J is TRBJ2-7 and V is TRBV19; 7 bases map to TRBD1. The junction had 13 bases not matched to a gene; V was cut back by 6 bases and J by 2 bases. CDR3 length equals 16 residues. Germline-derived CDR1 and CDR2 are LNHDA and SQIVND (reference sequence). The CDR3 spells CASSKRKGQKAYEQYF. The CDR3 nucleotides read TGTGCCAGTAGCAAACGAAAGGGACAGAAAGCCTACGAGCAGTACTTC.

The chain couples TRBV6-1 to TRBJ1-1; tentatively, D is TRBD1 (6 bases). The CDR3 has 15 amino acids. Germline loops: CDR1 MNHNS, CDR2 SASEGT. V dropped 5 bases and J dropped 3 bases, with 16 bases sitting between them. As DNA, the CDR3 is TGTGCCAGCAGTTTCCCCAGGGGAGGGCACACTGAAGCTTTCTTT. Translated, it gives CASSFPRGGHTEAFF.

This clonotype has only a few counts. V usage is TRBV6-1 and J usage is TRBJ1-1; D is undetermined. V was cut by 2 bases and J by 9 bases, with 13 bases left in between. CDR1 and CDR2 from the germline V gene are MNHNS and SASEGT. This CDR3 comprises 13 residues. CDR3 sequence reads: CASSEQGRLKAFF. The CDR3 coding sequence is TGTGCCAGCAGTGAACAAGGCAGGCTAAAAGCTTTCTTT.

V gene TRBV6-6 combines with J gene TRBJ1-2, with unresolved D. V was shortened by 0 bases and J by 8 bases, with 19 bases between the two germline ends. Germline V gives CDR1 MNHNY, CDR2 SVGAGI (reference sequence). The CDR3 extends over 16 amino acids. The CDR3 protein is CASSYSGPPLFQGYTF. The CDR3 bases are TGTGCCAGCAGTTACTCAGGGCCGCCGCTTTTCCAGGGCTACACCTTC.

This clonotype occurred many times. The chain combines TRBV27 with TRBJ2-7; perhaps TRBD1 as D (5 bases). V was trimmed by 4 bases and J by 2 bases, leaving 9 bases between them. CDR1 MNHEY and CDR2 SMNVEV come from the germline V gene (reference sequence). CDR3 length: 13 amino acids. The DNA for the CDR3 is TGTGCCAGCAGTTCCAGGGAAGCCTACGAGCAGTACTTC. This sequence encodes CASSSREAYEQYF.

This clonotype was seen more than once but under ten times. The CDR3: CASTGRDFTDTQYF. The CDR3 nucleotides are TGTGCCAGCACCGGACGGGATTTCACAGATACGCAGTATTTT. V and J are TRBV7-8 and TRBJ2-3; tentatively, D is TRBD2 (5 bases). The CDR3 has 14 amino acids. V lost 7 bases, J lost 2 bases, and 13 bases lay in between. The V gene's germline CDR1 is SGHVS and CDR2 FQNEAQ.

This clonotype showed up just a few times. J is TRBJ1-2 and V is TRBV27; 9 nucleotides agree with TRBD1. Germline V gene data show CDR1 as MNHEY and CDR2 as SMNVEV (reference sequence). The CDR3 contains 16 residues. The V and J ends lost 1 base and 4 bases, in that order; junction bases with no gene match: 7. In DNA form, the CDR3 reads TGTGCCAGCAGTTTATTCGGGACAGGGAATGCCTATGGCTACACCTTC. Its translation is CASSLFGTGNAYGYTF.

This clonotype was recorded many times. This chain uses TRBV6-5 with TRBJ2-7; maybe TRBD2 (6 bases). The CDR3 has 17 amino acids. CDR1 is MNHEY and CDR2 is SVGAGI in the germline V gene. The V end lost 0 bases, the J end lost 5 bases, and 20 bases lay between the germline ends. CDR3 bases: TGTGCCAGCAGTTACTCGACAACCGGGACTCCTGTGCACGAGCAGTACTTC. This sequence encodes CASSYSTTGTPVHEQYF.